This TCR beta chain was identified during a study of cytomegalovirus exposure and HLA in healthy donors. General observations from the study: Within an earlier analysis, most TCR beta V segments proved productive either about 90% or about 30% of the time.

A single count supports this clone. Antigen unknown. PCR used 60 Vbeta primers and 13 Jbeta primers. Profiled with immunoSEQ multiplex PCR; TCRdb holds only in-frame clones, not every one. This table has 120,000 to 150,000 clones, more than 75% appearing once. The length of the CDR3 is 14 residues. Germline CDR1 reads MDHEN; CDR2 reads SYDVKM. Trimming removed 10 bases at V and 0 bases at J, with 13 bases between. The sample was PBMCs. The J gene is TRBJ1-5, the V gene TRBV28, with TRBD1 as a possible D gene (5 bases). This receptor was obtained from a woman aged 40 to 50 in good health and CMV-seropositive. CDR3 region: CATSGHFSNQPQHF. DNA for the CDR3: TGTGCCACCTCAGGACACTTTAGCAATCAGCCCCAGCATTTT.